This T cell receptor (beta chain) was identified in a study of blood T cells in healthy people across ages. Germline CDR1 reads SGHRS; CDR2 reads YFSETQ. V trimming: 2 bases; J trimming: 4 bases; junction bases outside the gene matches: 10. This CDR3 region has 16 residues. This clonotype was detected ten times or more. A second PCR, run for roughly 7 to 11 cycles, used a sample-barcoded 5' primer plus a J-beta primer mix. TCRdb used MiXCR to reprocess the 5' RACE reads, holding one entry per CDR3 protein. This table has 750,000 to 950,000 distinct CDR3 sequences, around 29% appearing once. Separately, the same data were catalogued under a study of T cells of mothers and their children.

The chain recombines TRBV5-1 with TRBJ2-5; 8 bases match TRBD2. This TCR came from a woman aged 40 to 50 in good health. The sequenced sample was blood. The CDR3 here is CASSFSSGGLGETQYF. CDR3 sequence (DNA): TGCGCCAGCAGCTTTTCGAGCGGGGGATTAGGAGAGACCCAGTACTTC.